Each of the 12 T cell receptor beta chains below was sequenced from the same sample in a study of post-analysis software for immune sequencing data. Unique molecular identifiers featured in each of the TCR beta cDNA libraries. TCRdb ran MiXCR on the PCR reads and lists one entry per CDR3 protein. The table records around 700,000 distinct CDR3 sequences, roughly three fifths of them present only once. General study results and limits: TRBV5-6, TRBV5-1 and TRBV20-1 were among a few TRBV segments more frequent in patients than controls.

These receptors' antigens are unknown. The sequenced sample was blood. These receptor sequences come from a girl aged 2-9 years with multiple sclerosis.

The chain recombines TRBV20-1 with TRBJ2-1, with D possibly being TRBD2 (6 bases). The germline V gene has CDR1 DFQATT and CDR2 SNEGSKA (reference sequence). There are 14 residues in the CDR3. V dropped 3 bases and J dropped 2 bases, with 11 bases sitting between them. The DNA of the CDR3 is TGCAGTGCTAGTGGAGGGAACACCTACAATGAGCAGTTCTTC. It translates to CSASGGNTYNEQFF.

This clonotype was detected only a few times. The chain carries TRBV4-3 and TRBJ1-4, with D perhaps matching TRBD1 (5 bases). This CDR3 contains 14 residues. V dropped 4 bases and J dropped 4 bases, with 10 bases sitting between them. The germline V gene has CDR1 LGHNA and CDR2 YSLEER. CDR3 in amino acids: CASSPGRLNEKLFF. As DNA, the CDR3 is TGCGCCAGCAGCCCGGGACGGCTTAATGAAAAACTGTTTTTT.

This clonotype showed up just a few times. This chain's CDR3 is CSAIRPRGGYNEQFF. The CDR3 DNA follows: TGCAGTGCTATACGTCCACGCGGGGGTTACAATGAGCAGTTCTTC. The rearrangement links TRBV20-1 to TRBJ2-1; TRBD2 matches at 7 bases. The junction had 10 bases not matched to a gene; V was cut back by 4 bases and J by 4 bases. Germline CDR1 is DFQATT and CDR2 is SNEGSKA (reference sequence). The CDR3 length is 15 residues.

The chain employs TRBV10-3 and TRBJ1-4; 8 bases fit TRBD1. The ends lost 6 bases at V and 12 bases at J; junction bases unmatched: 6. The CDR3 totals 12 residues. Germline values: CDR1 ENHRY, CDR2 SYGVKD. For the CDR3, the DNA is TGTGCCATCAGGGGACAGGATCCGGAACTGTTTTTT. Its protein product is CAIRGQDPELFF.

The CDR3, as DNA: TGTGCCAGCAGCTTCAGTGACAGGGCACTAGCCAAAAACATTCAGTACTTC. Translating it yields CASSFSDRALAKNIQYF. The chain couples TRBV13 to TRBJ2-4, with 7 bases identical to TRBD1. Germline lookup yields CDR1 PRHDT and CDR2 FYEKMQ (reference sequence). The V segment lost 3 bases and the J segment 0 bases; nucleotides outside the gene matches: 8. CDR3 length: 17 amino acids.

This rearrangement joins TRBV12-3 or TRBV12-4 to TRBJ1-3; TRBD1 matches 7 bases. CDR3 size: 14 residues. The V gene end was trimmed by 7 bases and the J gene end by 0 bases; junction bases not matched to a gene: 3. The CDR3 region has the DNA TGTGCCAGCAATCACAGGGGCTCTGGAAACACCATATATTTT. This sequence encodes CASNHRGSGNTIYF.

The chain links TRBV7-2 to TRBJ2-1; a possible D gene is TRBD2 (5 bases). This CDR3 has 16 residues. V dropped 1 base and J dropped 5 bases, with 15 bases sitting between them. CDR1 and CDR2 from the germline V gene are SGHTA and FQGNSA. This chain's CDR3 is CASSLERVGNHNEQFF. In DNA form, the CDR3 reads TGTGCCAGCAGCTTAGAGAGGGTAGGGAACCACAATGAGCAGTTCTTC.

The chain combines TRBV2 with TRBJ2-5, with TRBD1 identical over 9 bases. This CDR3 contains 18 residues. V lost 6 bases to trimming and J lost 1 base; unmatched junction nucleotides: 15. Germline V gene lookup returns CDR1 SNHLY and CDR2 FYNNEI. CDR3 sequence (DNA): TGTGCCAGCAGCTTCCAACCCCCGGGACAGGGATTCCAAGAGACCCAGTACTTC. Residues: CASSFQPPGQGFQETQYF.

Notes on this clonotype: One end of the junction does not line up with germline, which may come from a read error. J is TRBJ2-6 and V is TRBV5-1, with D tentatively TRBD1 (5 bases). Germline values: CDR1 SGHRS, CDR2 YFSETQ. The CDR3 length is 15 residues. CDR3 protein: CASSLVLAGANVPTF. The CDR3 nucleotides read TGCGCCAGCAGCTTGGTTCTCGCTGGGGCCAACGTCCCGACTTTC.

The chain joins TRBV7-9 to TRBJ1-1; TRBD1 is a possible D gene (5 bases). CDR3 length equals 15 residues. Trimming cost V 7 bases and J 1 base, with 16 bases left between them. CDR1 and CDR2 from the germline V gene are SEHNR and FQNEAQ (reference sequence). The CDR3, as DNA: TGTGCCAGCACCTTGGGGGGTCATGGGAACACTGAAGCTTTCTTT. This encodes CASTLGGHGNTEAFF.

The rearrangement joins TRBV20-1 to TRBJ2-1; D possibly matches TRBD1 or TRBD2 (5 bases each). Trimming took off 5 bases at V and 5 bases at J, with 13 bases between the two ends. The CDR3 loop spans 13 amino acids. Germline V CDR1 and CDR2: DFQATT, SNEGSKA (reference sequence). CDR3 in DNA: TGCAGTGCTTATGGGACCCAGAACAATGAGCAGTTCTTC. It is translated as CSAYGTQNNEQFF.

The V gene is TRBV2, the J gene TRBJ2-1, with D tentatively TRBD2 (6 bases). The CDR3 contains 15 residues. Trimming shortened V by 6 bases and J by 0 bases, and 12 bases separated the two germline ends. The germline V gene encodes CDR1 SNHLY and CDR2 FYNNEI. As DNA, the CDR3 is TGTGCCAGCAGGGCCCTAGCGCTCTCCTACAATGAGCAGTTCTTC. This translates into CASRALALSYNEQFF.